This passage covers 18 T cell receptor beta chains from one sample sequenced in a study of post-analysis software for immune sequencing data (dated by TCRdb to about 2015). Overall study results and their limits: Significantly higher frequencies in patients than in controls were found for about five TRBV segments, including TRBV5-6, TRBV5-1 and TRBV20-1.

These receptors are not linked to any known antigen. The library was made by PCR. Instrument on record: Illumina HiSeq 2500. To reduce PCR and sequencing biases, unique molecular identifiers were built into the TCR beta cDNA libraries. TCRdb trimmed the raw reads at Q25, called clones with MiXCR and kept productive beta chains. Records with the same CDR3 protein are collapsed into one entry carrying the most frequent genes and DNA. Across this sample there are about 200,000 distinct CDR3 sequences, with roughly 30% seen only once. 3% to 3.5% of the sample is held by the ten biggest clonotypes. Source material: blood. Receptor source: a girl aged 2-17 years with multiple sclerosis.

Ten or more counts support this clonotype. The V and J genes are TRBV20-1 and TRBJ2-3, with D possibly being TRBD1 (6 bases). CDR1 and CDR2 (germline): DFQATT, SNEGSKA (reference sequence). The CDR3 runs to 17 residues. The V gene lost 6 bases and the J gene lost 2 bases, with 24 bases spanning the gap. This CDR3 reads CSAQGSSRAPSTDTQYF. The CDR3 DNA is TGCAGTGCCCAGGGGTCGAGCAGGGCCCCCTCCACAGATACGCAGTATTTT.

This chain uses TRBV25-1 with TRBJ1-4; D unresolved. The CDR3 is made up of 13 amino acids. Trimming pared 3 bases from V and 3 bases from J, leaving 5 bases between. Germline-derived CDR1 and CDR2 are MGHDK and SYGVNS. CDR3 loop: CASSDSSNEKLFF. The DNA of the CDR3 is TGTGCCAGCAGTGACAGCTCTAATGAAAAACTGTTTTTT.

V gene TRBV6-2 or TRBV6-3 combines with J gene TRBJ2-2; 14 bases are a match to TRBD2. J gave up 4 bases and V 6 bases, and 4 bases lay outside the gene matches. The CDR3 length is 16 residues. Germline V gene lookup returns CDR1 MNHEY and CDR2 SVGEGT. CDR3 protein: CASRRLAGGGTGELFF. CDR3 in DNA: TGTGCCAGCAGGAGACTAGCGGGAGGGGGCACCGGGGAGCTGTTTTTT.

Turning to this clonotype: A much larger clone lies one base from this, so it may be a read error. The chain recombines TRBV28 with TRBJ2-7; the D gene is possibly TRBD1 (6 bases). V shed 6 bases and J shed 1 base, with 19 bases lying between them. The CDR3 is made up of 16 amino acids. CDR1 MDHEN and CDR2 SYDVKM come from the germline V gene. CDR3 nucleotide sequence: TGTGCCAGCAGCAGGACAGAGGGCGGACGATCCTACGAGCAGTACTTC. Translation gives CASSRTEGGRSYEQYF.

In regard to this clonotype: An end of the junction does not agree with germline; a read error may underlie this. The chain joins TRBV20-1 to TRBJ2-7; tentative D call: TRBD1 (6 bases). Germline V gene lookup returns CDR1 DFQATT and CDR2 SNEGSKA (reference sequence). This CDR3 is built from 15 residues. CDR3 loop: CSVRDSGGQRYEQYF. Written as DNA, the CDR3 is TGCAGTGTTAGAGATTCCGGCGGACAGCGCTACGAGCAGTACTTC.

This clonotype was detected a few times. It may be a read error: a sequence one base away is much more abundant. The chain employs TRBV15 and TRBJ2-5, with TRBD1 matching 8 bases. Germline CDR1 LNHNV, CDR2 YYDKDF (reference sequence). CDR3 size: 16 residues. In DNA form, the CDR3 reads TGTGTCACCAGCAGAGACGCGAGACAGGGGCGGGAGACCCAGTACTTC. It is translated as CVTSRDARQGRETQYF.

A few counts support this clonotype. The V call is TRBV20-1, the J call TRBJ2-2; no clear D gene. The CDR3 runs to 13 residues. The germline V gene has CDR1 DFQATT and CDR2 SNEGSKA (reference sequence). Trimming removed 3 bases at V and 4 bases at J, with 9 bases between. The CDR3 is CSASLGGTGELFF. The CDR3 DNA sequence: TGCAGTGCTAGCCTGGGCGGCACCGGGGAGCTGTTTTTT.

This chain links TRBV20-1 with TRBJ1-1; D might be TRBD1 (5 bases). The CDR3 sequence is 16 residues long. From germline, CDR1 is DFQATT and CDR2 SNEGSKA (reference sequence). The V gene lost 0 bases and the J gene lost 5 bases, with 19 bases spanning the gap. Here the CDR3 reads CSARDLRGQGVTEAFF. CDR3 DNA: TGCAGTGCTAGAGATTTGAGAGGCCAAGGGGTGACTGAAGCTTTCTTT.

This clonotype was recorded many times. The V gene is TRBV7-2, the J gene TRBJ1-1; tentative D call: TRBD1 (6 bases). Germline CDR1 is SGHTA and CDR2 is FQGNSA. V was cut by 4 bases and J by 11 bases, with 14 bases left in between. This CDR3 contains 12 residues. In DNA form, the CDR3 reads TGTGCCAGCAGCTACCGTGGGGGCAGGGCTTTCTTT. Its translation: CASSYRGGRAFF. The full variable domain, completed using reference TRBV7-2 and TRBJ1-1, is GAGVSQSPSNKVTEKGKDVELRCDPISGHTALYWYRQSLGQGLEFLIYFQGNSAPDKSGLPSDRFSAERTGGSVSTLTIQRTQQEDSAVYLCASSYRGGRAFFGQGTRLTVV.

V usage is TRBV21-1 and J usage is TRBJ1-1; TRBD1, as called in the table, went unchecked against the DNA. TRBV21-1 counts as a pseudogene. The CDR3 extends over 18 amino acids. This chain's CDR3 is CASSKLTGTGGAYTEAFF. The CDR3 DNA is TGTGCCAGCAGCAAATTAACGGGGACAGGGGGCGCGTACACTGAAGCTTTCTTT.

This clonotype was counted many times. The chain uses TRBV6-1 and TRBJ2-7; 10 bases map to TRBD2. The ends lost 6 bases at V and 1 base at J; junction bases unmatched: 12. CDR1 MNHNS and CDR2 SASEGT come from the germline V gene. CDR3 length: 17 residues. CDR3 in amino acids: CASSLRASGGYSYEQYF. The CDR3 DNA reads as TGTGCCAGCAGCCTCCGGGCTAGCGGGGGCTATTCCTACGAGCAGTACTTC.

In this sample, this clonotype turned up a few times. The chain links TRBV5-6 to TRBJ2-3; no clear D. The V and J ends lost 4 bases and 1 base respectively, with 7 bases between them. This CDR3 is 13 amino acids long. Germline V gene sequence: CDR1 SGHDT, CDR2 YYEEEE. In DNA, the CDR3 is TGTGCCAGCAGCCCGCTAGGCACAGATACGCAGTATTTT. It specifies CASSPLGTDTQYF. Combining the CDR3 with reference TRBV5-6 and TRBJ2-3 gives the whole variable domain DAGVTQSPTHLIKTRGQQVTLRCSPKSGHDTVSWYQQALGQGPQFIFQYYEEEERQRGNFPDRFSGHQFPNYSSELNVNALLLGDSALYLCASSPLGTDTQYFGPGTRLTVL.

The table lists this clonotype with a few counts. V is TRBV7-9 and J is TRBJ2-3, with D maybe TRBD1 (5 bases). The CDR3 totals 15 residues. Germline V CDR1 and CDR2: SEHNR, FQNEAQ (reference sequence). V was cut by 1 base and J by 2 bases, with 10 bases left in between. The CDR3 protein is CASSLVVGPTDTQYF. DNA for the CDR3: TGTGCCAGCAGCTTAGTCGTGGGGCCCACAGATACGCAGTATTTT. The entire variable domain, with the rest obtained from reference TRBV7-9 and TRBJ2-3, is as follows: DTGVSQNPRHKITKRGQNVTFRCDPISEHNRLYWYRQTLGQGPEFLTYFQNEAQLEKSRLLSDRFSAERPKGSFSTLEIQRTEQGDSAMYLCASSLVVGPTDTQYFGPGTRLTVL.

This clonotype was counted at least ten times. This sequence joins TRBV7-8 and TRBJ1-2; no clear D gene. This CDR3 has 12 residues. V was clipped by 5 bases and J by 4 bases, with 8 bases between them. CDR1 and CDR2 (germline): SGHVS, FQNEAQ. The CDR3 DNA reads TGTGCCAGCAGCGACCAGTCCTATGGCTACACCTTC. Translated: CASSDQSYGYTF.

The chain links TRBV7-9 to TRBJ1-2, with TRBD1 identical over 10 bases. This CDR3 spans 13 amino acids. V lost 5 bases to trimming and J lost 6 bases; unmatched junction nucleotides: 3. The germline V gene encodes CDR1 SEHNR and CDR2 FQNEAQ (reference sequence). CDR3 protein: CASSAGTGDGYTF. In DNA, the CDR3 is TGTGCCAGCAGCGCCGGGACAGGGGATGGCTACACCTTC.

This clonotype was seen a few times. V usage is TRBV4-1 and J usage is TRBJ2-3, with a possible D match to TRBD1 (6 bases). Germline CDR1 reads MGHRA; CDR2 reads YSYEKL. The CDR3 loop spans 14 amino acids. Trimming removed 1 base from V and 7 bases from J, with 12 bases in between. CDR3 coding DNA: TGCGCCAGCAGCCAAGGGAGTGGGGGCTATACGCAGTATTTT. This translates into CASSQGSGGYTQYF.

This clonotype was counted many times. J is TRBJ1-2 and V is TRBV6-5; 9 positions agree with TRBD1. Germline values: CDR1 MNHEY, CDR2 SVGAGI. This CDR3 spans 14 amino acids. V was pared by 1 base and J by 6 bases, with 3 bases of the junction left unmatched. CDR3 in DNA: TGTGCCAGCAGTTACTTACAGGGGGCTAATGGCTACACCTTC. It is translated as CASSYLQGANGYTF.

A few counts support this clonotype. The rearrangement links TRBV5-1 to TRBJ2-1; 10 bases are a match to TRBD1. This CDR3 has 14 residues. Trimming took 5 bases from V and 9 from J; bases not matched to a gene: 8. The germline CDR1 and CDR2 sequences are SGHRS and YFSETQ. The CDR3 loop reads CASRPGQGLIEQFF. In nucleotides, the CDR3 is TGCGCCAGCAGACCGGGACAGGGGTTGATTGAGCAGTTCTTC.